The T cell receptor beta chain described here comes from a study of low-dose radiotherapy and immunotherapy resistance in tumors. As for the study in general: Doses delivered to Cohort 2 were 1 Gy per fraction every two weeks, amounting to 13 Gy over 26 weeks. It was every two weeks, one day before radiation and immunotherapy, that intravenous cyclophosphamide 200 mg/m2 was given.

CDR1 and CDR2 (germline): MNHEY, SVGEGT. V lost 4 bases and J 7 bases, leaving 10 bases between the germline ends. The CDR3 length is 12 residues. Alpha- and beta-chain coverage of first-strand cDNA came from TRAV- and TRBV-specific primers. TCRs were put through around 20 PCR cycles of amplification with Phusion. A constant-region primer and the V-primer adapter served as the primer pair. Following isolation, mRNA was amplified via in vitro transcription. TCRdb ran MiXCR on the reads and lists one entry per CDR3 protein. The data show approximately 100,000 distinct CDR3 sequences, around 21% seen once. As for time point: after trial treatment. Treatment described: LDRT plus nivolumab, ipilimumab, low-dose cyclophosphamide and aspirin (RACIN trial). Donors received nivolumab, ipilimumab, aspirin, low-dose cyclophosphamide and low-dose radiotherapy. In its sample, this clonotype was seen many times.

This sequence joins TRBV6-2 or TRBV6-3 and TRBJ1-2; D possibly corresponds to TRBD1 (6 bases). The clonotype comes from a male donor with prostate cancer. Sequences were derived from PBMCs, sampled after low-dose radiotherapy plus immunotherapy. The CDR3 DNA sequence: TGTGCCAGCAGTTTAACAGGGTCTGGCTACACCTTC. It is translated as CASSLTGSGYTF.